The rows below give T cell receptor beta chains drawn from one sample of a study of T cell responses to AZD1222 COVID-19 vaccine. Here immunoSEQ multiplex PCR was the method, and the copy in TCRdb shows in-frame clones only, minus some. The top ten clones hold 14% of a sample with 100,000 to 150,000 clones, about 92% of them seen once. Here the sequenced sample was peripheral blood, taken on day 0 of AZD1222 vaccination. The receptors were sampled from an adult in good health. Both conserved end residues are trimmed from each CDR3.

TRBV4-3,TRBJ1-4,ASSQDPSGGEEKLF
TRBV7-9,TRBJ2-2,ASRPLAGTHRNTGELF
TRBV5-8,TRBJ2-1,ASRWGGVLYNEQF
TRBV30,TRBJ2-1,AWSVKAAYNEQF
TRBV4-1,TRBJ2-1,ASSHLAGQTYNEQF
TRBV4-1,TRBJ2-5,ASSQGEGADQETQY
TRBV29-1,TRBJ2-7,SVVKGGEQY
TRBV28,TRBJ1-5,ASRETAGGGQPQH
TRBV11-2,TRBJ1-2,ASSLWTGYT
TRBV2,TRBJ2-7,ASSDLGEQY
TRBV7-2,TRBJ1-1,ASSLGAVEAF
TRBV19,TRBJ2-3,ASSDSASAADTQY
TRBV18,TRBJ1-4,ASSLRQKNEKLF
TRBV4-1,TRBJ1-2,ASSQTQGSNYGYT
TRBV6-4,TRBJ1-2,ASSASGGGYT
TRBV7-2,TRBJ2-3,ASGGDTQY
TRBV11-2,TRBJ2-2,ASSLKAGAAGELF
TRBV29-1,TRBJ2-3,SVDRRETKSTDTQY
TRBV30,TRBJ1-2,AWIRGSTYGYT
TRBV5-5,TRBJ1-5,ATLARVMVEGNQPQH
TRBV28,TRBJ1-6,ASSGGSYNSPLH
TRBV7-9,TRBJ1-2,ASSIGQGDLGYT
TRBV5-1,TRBJ2-1,ASSLARGNEQF
TRBV2,TRBJ1-1,ASSGTGRGTEAF
TRBV2,TRBJ1-4,ASSVYINQASNEKLF
TRBV19,TRBJ1-3,ASSRTVSSGNTIY
TRBV24-1,TRBJ2-1,ATSRQGDYNEQF
TRBV30,TRBJ1-3,AWSPGSSGNTIY
TRBV29-1,TRBJ2-7,SVEDERGASYEQY